This TCR beta chain was captured in a study of early T cells in non-severe SARS-CoV-2 infection. Attachment of unique molecular identifiers was made to individual cDNA molecules. TCRdb reprocessed the 5' RACE reads via MiXCR and lists one record per CDR3 protein. Of about 60,000 distinct CDR3 sequences in the sample, around 6% are singletons; the top ten hold under 8%. This clonotype was detected ten times or more. The V gene's germline CDR1 is SGHRS and CDR2 YFSETQ. The CDR3 covers 14 residues. V dropped 0 bases and J dropped 1 base, with 7 bases sitting between them. The source of this sequence is an adult who was a healthcare worker with PCR-confirmed SARS-CoV-2 infection or an uninfected control (not recorded which). Sequencing input: whole blood. The J gene is TRBJ1-1, the V gene TRBV5-1; D is ambiguous. For the CDR3, the DNA is TGCGCCAGCAGCTTGGGCAGGCCGAACACTGAAGCTTTCTTT. It codes for CASSLGRPNTEAFF.